The next 7 T cell receptor beta chains were all read from a single sample in a study of response to subunit inactivated influenza vaccine. TCRdb reprocessed the RT-PCR reads with MiXCR, giving one entry per CDR3 protein. The profile shows a few hundred thousand distinct CDR3 sequences, 13% to 15% of them singletons. Sequenced material: PBMCs from blood, taken 11 to 12 days after vaccination. The receptors were gathered from a man aged 50 to 60 who received an inactivated influenza vaccine.

The chain couples TRBV6-1 to TRBJ2-5, with D perhaps TRBD1 or TRBD2 (5 bases each). This CDR3 is built from 15 residues. V was trimmed by 6 bases and J by 4 bases, leaving 18 bases between them. Germline V gene lookup returns CDR1 MNHNS and CDR2 SASEGT. The chain's CDR3 is CASSPGVRGGETQYF. CDR3 sequence (DNA): TGTGCCAGCAGCCCCGGGGTAAGGGGTGGAGAGACCCAGTACTTC.

This clonotype showed up just a few times. The gene calls are TRBV29-1 and TRBJ2-2; 8 nucleotides agree with TRBD2. Germline V gene lookup returns CDR1 SQVTM and CDR2 ANQGSEA. J was trimmed by 6 bases and V by 7 bases; bases with no gene match: 10. The CDR3 covers 14 residues. The chain's CDR3 is CSGRDPGGSGELFF. CDR3 DNA: TGCAGCGGCCGGGATCCGGGAGGGTCCGGGGAGCTGTTTTTT.

The genes are TRBV20-1 and TRBJ1-4, with D perhaps TRBD1 (5 bases). The length of the CDR3 is 14 residues. CDR1 and CDR2 (germline): DFQATT, SNEGSKA (reference sequence). V lost 1 base to trimming and J lost 4 bases, with 10 bases between them. In DNA form, the CDR3 reads TGCAGTGCTAGAGCGAGGGGCCTTAATGAAAAACTGTTTTTT. Protein product: CSARARGLNEKLFF.

V is TRBV20-1 and J is TRBJ2-5, with D possibly matching TRBD2 (6 bases). The germline V gene encodes CDR1 DFQATT and CDR2 SNEGSKA (reference sequence). The length of the CDR3 is 14 residues. Trimming shortened V by 1 base and J by 5 bases, and 14 bases separated the two germline ends. The DNA for the CDR3 is TGCAGTGCTAGAGTTGGACTAAAAGGGGAGACCCAGTACTTC. The encoded protein is CSARVGLKGETQYF.

This clonotype appeared a few times. V and J are TRBV12-3 or TRBV12-4 and TRBJ2-5; D ambiguous. Trimming removed 1 base at V and 9 bases at J, with 12 bases between. CDR3 length: 13 residues. CDR3 protein: CASSLGGRVPQYF. CDR3 sequence (DNA): TGTGCCAGCAGTTTAGGCGGTCGGGTTCCCCAGTACTTC.

This clonotype showed up just a few times. The V gene is TRBV2, the J gene TRBJ2-2; D perhaps matches TRBD1 (6 bases). V was pared by 5 bases and J by 4 bases, with 14 bases between. From germline, CDR1 is SNHLY and CDR2 FYNNEI. The CDR3 spans 15 residues. DNA of the CDR3: TGTGCCAGCAGTTTACAGGGACCCGGCACCGGGGAGCTGTTTTTT. It translates to CASSLQGPGTGELFF. The whole variable domain, remainder taken from reference TRBV2 and TRBJ2-2, is EPEVTQTPSHQVTQMGQEVILRCVPISNHLYFYWYRQILGQKVEFLVSFYNNEISEKSEIFDDQFSVERPDGSNFTLKIRSTKLEDSAMYFCASSLQGPGTGELFFGEGSRLTVL.

The gene calls are TRBV7-9 and TRBJ1-1; D ambiguous. This CDR3 is built from 11 residues. In germline, CDR1 is SEHNR, CDR2 FQNEAQ (reference sequence). V dropped 2 bases and J dropped 6 bases, with 4 bases sitting between them. This chain's CDR3 is CASSLQAEAFF. Written as DNA, the CDR3 is TGTGCCAGCAGCTTACAGGCTGAAGCTTTCTTT.